The 29 T cell receptor beta chains given below trace back to one sample, sequenced in a study of cytomegalovirus exposure and HLA in healthy donors. Use of 60 Vbeta and 13 Jbeta primers characterized the PCR. Sequencing used immunoSEQ multiplex PCR; TCRdb keeps in-frame clones, though not all of them. Here the sample spans over 95,000 clones, more than 70% being singletons. Material for sequencing was PBMCs. These receptors were obtained from a female donor in good health and CMV-seronegative.

V usage is TRBV28 and J usage is TRBJ2-3; 9 positions agree with TRBD1. The V segment lost 8 bases and the J segment 4 bases; nucleotides outside the gene matches: 16. The CDR3 loop spans 17 amino acids. Germline CDR1 is MDHEN and CDR2 is SYDVKM. CDR3 nucleotides: TGTGCCAGCGGGTTTCCTCCGGGACAGGGTGGCGCAGATACGCAGTATTTT. Residues: CASGFPPGQGGADTQYF. Full variable domain (outside the CDR3, taken from reference TRBV28 and TRBJ2-3): DVKVTQSSRYLVKRTGEKVFLECVQDMDHENMFWYRQDPGLGLRLIYFSYDVKMKEKGDIPEGYSVSREKKERFSLILESASTNQTSMYLCASGFPPGQGGADTQYFGPGTRLTVL.

This clone was seen a single time. This chain uses TRBV6-4 with TRBJ2-3; no definite D call. The CDR3 runs 14 residues. Germline-derived CDR1 and CDR2 are MRHNA and SNTAGT. Trimming pared 3 bases from V and 0 bases from J, leaving 7 bases between. The chain's CDR3 is CASSERPSTDTQYF. CDR3 sequence (DNA): TGTGCCAGCAGTGAGCGGCCTAGCACAGATACGCAGTATTTT.

The chain is built from TRBV7-9 and TRBJ1-1; D might be TRBD1 (6 bases). Deletions cut 6 bases from V and 2 bases from J, with 10 bases between. This CDR3 has 13 amino acids. CDR1 is SEHNR and CDR2 is FQNEAQ in the germline V gene (reference sequence). The CDR3 nucleotides read TGTGCCAGCAGACGGACAGCCAACACTGAAGCTTTCTTT. Translating it yields CASRRTANTEAFF.

This chain joins TRBV9 and TRBJ2-7; TRBD2 is a possible D gene (6 bases). V shed 0 bases and J shed 4 bases, with 14 bases lying between them. This CDR3 spans 15 amino acids. The germline CDR1 and CDR2 sequences are SGDLS and YYNGEE. The CDR3 DNA reads TGTGCCAGCAGCGTAGCTGACGGGAGTTCTTACGAGCAGTACTTC. Its protein is CASSVADGSSYEQYF.

This rearrangement joins TRBV5-4 to TRBJ2-7; 7 bases map to TRBD1. Germline V CDR1 and CDR2: SGHNT, YYREEE (reference sequence). With 1 base clipped from V and 2 bases from J, the junction kept 3 bases outside the gene matches. CDR3 length equals 14 residues. The CDR3 sequence is CASSLSGQAYEQYF. The CDR3, as DNA: TGTGCCAGCAGCTTGTCTGGACAGGCCTACGAGCAGTACTTC.

This rearrangement joins TRBV5-1 to TRBJ1-2, with 8 bases fitting TRBD1. The germline V gene has CDR1 SGHRS and CDR2 YFSETQ. This CDR3 is 14 amino acids long. V shed 0 bases, J shed 8 bases, and the junction held 6 bases outside the gene matches. The CDR3 nucleotides read TGCGCCAGCAGCTTGGAGGACAGGGCAGCCGGCTACACCTTC. This codes for CASSLEDRAAGYTF.

V and J are TRBV6-1 and TRBJ1-5; the D gene is possibly TRBD1 (5 bases). Germline V lookup: CDR1 MNHNS, CDR2 SASEGT. Between the trimmed V and J ends, which lost 4 bases and 3 bases, there was a span of 13 bases. The CDR3 has 15 residues. The CDR3 coding sequence is TGTGCCAGCAGTGTGGGGAGGGGTAACAATCAGCCCCAGCATTTT. Protein product: CASSVGRGNNQPQHF.

V usage is TRBV7-9 and J usage is TRBJ2-7, with D unresolved. CDR3 length: 11 amino acids. V was shortened by 2 bases and J by 6 bases, with 5 bases between the two germline ends. Germline V gene sequence: CDR1 SEHNR, CDR2 FQNEAQ (reference sequence). The DNA of the CDR3 is TGTGCCAGCAGCTTACGAGGCGAGCAGTACTTC. This encodes CASSLRGEQYF.

The chain joins TRBV5-1 to TRBJ2-1, with 13 positions matching TRBD2. Losses at the gene ends were 2 bases for V and 5 bases for J; bases not matched to a gene: 4. Germline assignment: CDR1 SGHRS and CDR2 YFSETQ. CDR3 length: 16 amino acids. CDR3: CASSFTGTSGNNEQFF. As DNA, the CDR3 is TGCGCCAGCAGCTTCACCGGGACTAGCGGGAACAATGAGCAGTTCTTC.

The chain employs TRBV18 and TRBJ1-2; no reliable D call. Germline V gene sequence: CDR1 KGHSH, CDR2 LQKENI. The V gene lost 6 bases and the J gene lost 7 bases, with 12 bases spanning the gap. The CDR3 has 12 residues. CDR3 region: CASSLTVFGYTF. The CDR3 bases are TGTGCCAGCTCCCTAACAGTTTTTGGCTACACCTTC.

The chain uses TRBV2 and TRBJ2-7, with 11 bases that match TRBD2. Germline values: CDR1 SNHLY, CDR2 FYNNEI. Losses at the gene ends were 6 bases for V and 1 base for J; bases not matched to a gene: 5. The CDR3 is 15 amino acids. The CDR3 DNA is TGTGCCAGCAGGTTACTAGCGGGAGTATCCTACGAGCAGTACTTC. Its protein product is CASRLLAGVSYEQYF. The entire variable domain, with the rest obtained from reference TRBV2 and TRBJ2-7, is as follows: EPEVTQTPSHQVTQMGQEVILRCVPISNHLYFYWYRQILGQKVEFLVSFYNNEISEKSEIFDDQFSVERPDGSNFTLKIRSTKLEDSAMYFCASRLLAGVSYEQYFGPGTRLTVT.

Only one count was recorded for this clone. The gene calls are TRBV27 and TRBJ2-1, with a weak D call TRBD2 (5 bases). CDR1 is MNHEY and CDR2 is SMNVEV in the germline V gene (reference sequence). Trimming shortened V by 1 base and J by 5 bases, and 18 bases separated the two germline ends. The CDR3 spans 17 residues. The CDR3 DNA reads as TGTGCCAGCAGTTTATTTTGGAGGACGCCCGGGGACAATGAGCAGTTCTTC. Amino acids: CASSLFWRTPGDNEQFF.

This clone came up once. V usage is TRBV28 and J usage is TRBJ1-5, with a possible D match to TRBD1 (6 bases). Per germline, CDR1 MDHEN and CDR2 SYDVKM. This CDR3 is 15 amino acids long. The V and J ends lost 5 bases and 0 bases respectively, with 11 bases between them. CDR3 sequence reads: CASSPGQYSNQPQHF. The CDR3 bases are TGTGCCAGCAGTCCAGGACAGTATAGCAATCAGCCCCAGCATTTT.

CDR3 loop: CASSEARSTDTQYF. In nucleotides, the CDR3 is TGTGCCAGCAGTGAGGCGCGGAGCACAGATACGCAGTATTTT. V gene TRBV6-1 combines with J gene TRBJ2-3; no reliable D call. Trimming removed 3 bases at V and 0 bases at J, with 7 bases between. In germline, CDR1 is MNHNS, CDR2 SASEGT. The length of the CDR3 is 14 residues.

The CDR3 DNA is TGTGCCAGCAGTTCACTAGCGGGATCGGGAGAGACCCAGTACTTC. Its protein is CASSSLAGSGETQYF. This chain connects TRBV6-6 to TRBJ2-5, with 10 bases aligning to TRBD2. The CDR3 is 15 amino acids. The ends lost 4 bases at V and 4 bases at J; junction bases unmatched: 6. Germline-derived CDR1 and CDR2 are MNHNY and SVGAGI (reference sequence).

A word on this clone: The junction departs from the called germline gene at one end, perhaps through a read error. This chain joins TRBV7-9 and TRBJ1-5; TRBD1 matches 9 bases. The germline CDR1 and CDR2 sequences are SEHNR and FQNEAQ (reference sequence). There are 15 residues in the CDR3. The CDR3 nucleotides read TGTTCCAGCAGCCGGACAGGGGCCAGCAATCAGCCCCAGCATTTT. Protein product: CSSSRTGASNQPQHF.

This rearrangement joins TRBV5-6 to TRBJ1-3; D gene ambiguous. The CDR3 length is 15 residues. Trimming stripped 2 bases from V and 0 bases from J, with 9 bases between. CDR1 and CDR2 (germline): SGHDT, YYEEEE. CDR3 in DNA: TGTGCCAGCAGCTTCGGGTCGAGCTCTGGAAACACCATATATTTT. Translated, it gives CASSFGSSSGNTIYF.

This chain uses TRBV2 with TRBJ2-2; 8 bases agree with TRBD1. The germline gives CDR1 SNHLY, CDR2 FYNNEI. Trimming at V came to 6 bases and at J to 6 bases, leaving 9 bases not matched to a gene. This CDR3 spans 15 amino acids. The CDR3 reads CASRVTGGGPGELFF. Here the CDR3 DNA reads TGTGCCAGCAGGGTAACAGGGGGTGGCCCCGGGGAGCTGTTTTTT.

The CDR3 reads CASSVGGGFYNEQFF. For the CDR3, the DNA is TGTGCCAGCAGTGTAGGAGGTGGTTTCTACAATGAGCAGTTCTTC. The chain combines TRBV6-1 with TRBJ2-1, with D tentatively TRBD2 (5 bases). The germline gives CDR1 MNHNS, CDR2 SASEGT. Trimming took off 4 bases at V and 3 bases at J, with 13 bases between the two ends. The CDR3 runs to 15 residues.

This clone was counted only a few times. The chain combines TRBV28 with TRBJ1-5; 7 bases map to TRBD1. CDR1 and CDR2 from the germline V gene are MDHEN and SYDVKM. V dropped 7 bases and J dropped 5; count of bases not matched to a gene: 8. The CDR3 length is 14 residues. The CDR3 coding sequence is TGTGCCAGCATCCCTGACAGGGTGGATCAGCCCCAGCATTTT. Protein product: CASIPDRVDQPQHF.

This sequence joins TRBV9 and TRBJ1-1, with D hard to call. V was shortened by 0 bases and J by 4 bases, with 7 bases between the two germline ends. From germline, CDR1 is SGDLS and CDR2 YYNGEE. The CDR3 loop spans 13 amino acids. CDR3 sequence (DNA): TGTGCCAGCAGCGTAGAGGAGGGCACTGAAGCTTTCTTT. It translates to CASSVEEGTEAFF.

In regard to this clone: At one end, the junction sequence differs from germline, possibly due to a read error. This chain joins TRBV7-7 and TRBJ2-5; D possibly corresponds to TRBD1 (6 bases). The end of the DNA is better explained by TRBJ2-7, so the J call may be wrong. This CDR3 has 15 amino acids. CDR1 is SSHAT and CDR2 is FNYEAQ in the germline V gene (reference sequence). CDR3 sequence: CASSLLQGLSYEQYF. As DNA, the CDR3 is TGTGCTAGCAGCTTATTACAGGGCCTCTCCTACGAGCAGTACTTC.

The chain uses TRBV7-9 and TRBJ2-4, with TRBD2 identical over 14 bases. The V gene end was trimmed by 5 bases and the J gene end by 7 bases; junction bases not matched to a gene: 10. CDR1 and CDR2 from the germline V gene are SEHNR and FQNEAQ (reference sequence). The CDR3 totals 17 residues. The CDR3 sequence: CASSTRTSGRSRNIQYF. The CDR3 coding sequence is TGTGCCAGCAGCACCAGGACTAGCGGGAGGTCTAGGAACATTCAGTACTTC.

This clone was seen only once. The CDR3 sequence: CASSRPPTGENTEAFF. CDR3 DNA sequence: TGTGCCAGTAGTAGACCCCCGACAGGAGAGAACACTGAAGCTTTCTTT. V is TRBV19 and J is TRBJ1-1, with D perhaps matching TRBD1 (6 bases). Germline CDR1 and CDR2: LNHDA and SQIVND (reference sequence). The V gene lost 4 bases and the J gene lost 1 base, with 16 bases spanning the gap. CDR3 length: 16 amino acids.

The chain recombines TRBV7-3 with TRBJ2-7, with TRBD2 as a possible D gene (6 bases). With 1 base removed from V and 2 bases from J, the gap between germline ends came to 15 bases. Germline-derived CDR1 and CDR2 are SGHTA and FQGTGA. The CDR3 runs 16 residues. Here the CDR3 reads CASSLMGLAPTYEQYF. CDR3 sequence (DNA): TGTGCCAGCAGCTTAATGGGTCTAGCGCCGACCTACGAGCAGTACTTC. The full variable domain, rest sourced from reference TRBV7-3 and TRBJ2-7, is GAGVSQTPSNKVTEKGKYVELRCDPISGHTALYWYRQSLGQGPEFLIYFQGTGAADDSGLPNDRFFAVRPEGSVSTLKIQRTERGDSAVYLCASSLMGLAPTYEQYFGPGTRLTVT.

The genes are TRBV4-3 and TRBJ1-3, with 7 positions matching TRBD1. V gave up 4 bases and J gave up 8 bases; unmatched junction bases: 14. Germline V gives CDR1 LGHNA, CDR2 YSLEER. The CDR3 is 16 residues long. The CDR3 is CASSLETTGYLYTIYF. CDR3 coding DNA: TGCGCCAGCAGCCTTGAAACGACAGGGTATCTGTACACCATATATTTT.

The chain has TRBV28 and TRBJ2-2; no clear D gene. Trimming took off 3 bases at V and 3 bases at J, with 14 bases between the two ends. This CDR3 comprises 16 residues. CDR1 and CDR2 from the germline V gene are MDHEN and SYDVKM. The CDR3 here is CASSFFIVGDTGELFF. The CDR3 nucleotides are TGTGCCAGCAGTTTTTTTATAGTGGGCGACACCGGGGAGCTGTTTTTT.

The CDR3 coding sequence is TGTGCCAGCTCACCGGGCCCGGGGACCTACGAGCAGTACTTC. It specifies CASSPGPGTYEQYF. The V call is TRBV18, the J call TRBJ2-7; D may be TRBD2 (5 bases). Germline CDR1 is KGHSH and CDR2 is LQKENI. V lost 3 bases and J 2 bases, leaving 11 bases between the germline ends. This CDR3 has 14 amino acids.

The chain links TRBV30 to TRBJ1-5, with TRBD1 as a possible D gene (6 bases). Trimming took off 1 base at V and 6 bases at J, with 13 bases between the two ends. The length of the CDR3 is 14 residues. In germline, CDR1 is GTSNPN, CDR2 SVGIG (reference sequence). The CDR3 region is CAWSADSLGQPQHF. Here the CDR3 DNA reads TGTGCCTGGAGTGCGGACAGTTTAGGTCAGCCCCAGCATTTT.